This T cell receptor (beta chain) stems from a study of blood T cell repertoires in COVID-19. On this clone itself: Other nucleotide sequences in the sample specify the same CDR3.

In the study's own analysis: Amplification of reference gene primers was used by the study to estimate nucleated cell counts. Sequenced by immunoSEQ multiplex PCR; TCRdb stores in-frame clones only, minus some. The DNA was the basis for D and trimming; V, J and clone size are from that table. The sample includes 250,000 to 400,000 clones, around 86% of them seen just once. The CDR3 runs to 13 residues. CDR1 is SGDLS and CDR2 is YYNGEE in the germline V gene. V lost 3 bases, J lost 0 bases, and 7 bases lay in between. This chain joins TRBV9 and TRBJ2-7; unclear D gene. This receptor was taken from a man aged 45 to 65 with active or convalescent COVID-19. Sequencing used peripheral blood. The CDR3 region is CASSAEVSYEQYF. CDR3 sequence (DNA): TGTGCCAGCAGCGCTGAGGTCTCCTACGAGCAGTACTTC.